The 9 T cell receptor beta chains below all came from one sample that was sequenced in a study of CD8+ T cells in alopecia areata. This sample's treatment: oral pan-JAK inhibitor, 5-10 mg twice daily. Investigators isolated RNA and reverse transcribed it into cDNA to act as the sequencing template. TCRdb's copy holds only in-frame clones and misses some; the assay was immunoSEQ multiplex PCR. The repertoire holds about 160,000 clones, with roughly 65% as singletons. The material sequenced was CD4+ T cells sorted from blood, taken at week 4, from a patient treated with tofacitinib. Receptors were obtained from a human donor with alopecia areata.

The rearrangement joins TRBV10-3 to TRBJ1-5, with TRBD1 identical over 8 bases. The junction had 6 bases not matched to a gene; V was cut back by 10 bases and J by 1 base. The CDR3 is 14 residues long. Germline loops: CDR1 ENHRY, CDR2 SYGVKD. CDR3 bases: TGTGCCACCCTGGGACAGGAAAGCAATCAGCCCCAGCATTTT. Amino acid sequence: CATLGQESNQPQHF.

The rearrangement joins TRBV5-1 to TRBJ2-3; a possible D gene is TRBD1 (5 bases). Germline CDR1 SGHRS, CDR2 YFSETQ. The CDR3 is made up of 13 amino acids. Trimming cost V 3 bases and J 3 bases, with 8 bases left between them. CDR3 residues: CASSWGSTDTQYF. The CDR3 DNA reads TGCGCCAGCAGCTGGGGCTCTACAGATACGCAGTATTTT.

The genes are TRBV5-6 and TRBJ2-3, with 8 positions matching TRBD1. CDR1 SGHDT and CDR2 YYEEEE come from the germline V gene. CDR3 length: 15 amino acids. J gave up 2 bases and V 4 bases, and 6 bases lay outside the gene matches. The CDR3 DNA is TGTGCCAGCAGCCCCAGGGGGCTGTCCACAGATACGCAGTATTTT. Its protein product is CASSPRGLSTDTQYF.

This CDR3 is CASISPFRNEQFF. The CDR3 DNA reads as TGTGCCAGCATCTCCCCTTTTAGGAATGAGCAGTTCTTC. The chain is built from TRBV27 and TRBJ2-1; D unclear. Trimming took off 7 bases at V and 7 bases at J, with 14 bases between the two ends. Per the germline V gene, CDR1 is MNHEY and CDR2 is SMNVEV (reference sequence). The CDR3 covers 13 residues.

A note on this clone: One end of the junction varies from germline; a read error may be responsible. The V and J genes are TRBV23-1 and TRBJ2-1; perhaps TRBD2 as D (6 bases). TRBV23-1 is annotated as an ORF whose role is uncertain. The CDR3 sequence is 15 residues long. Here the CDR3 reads CASSDTGGAYNEQFF. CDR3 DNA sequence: TGTGCCAGCAGCGACACAGGAGGGGCCTACAATGAGCAGTTCTTC.

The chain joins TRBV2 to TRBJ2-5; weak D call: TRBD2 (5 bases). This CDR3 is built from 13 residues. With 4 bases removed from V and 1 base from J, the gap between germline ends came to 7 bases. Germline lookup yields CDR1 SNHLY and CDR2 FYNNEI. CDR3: CASSGRVQETQYF. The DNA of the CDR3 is TGTGCCAGCAGTGGGCGGGTCCAAGAGACCCAGTACTTC.

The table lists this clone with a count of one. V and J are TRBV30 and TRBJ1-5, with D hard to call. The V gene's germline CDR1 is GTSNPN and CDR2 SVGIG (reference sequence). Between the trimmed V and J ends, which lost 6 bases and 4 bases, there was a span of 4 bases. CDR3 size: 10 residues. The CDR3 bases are TGTGCCTGCTGTAATCAGCCCCAGCATTTT. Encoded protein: CACCNQPQHF. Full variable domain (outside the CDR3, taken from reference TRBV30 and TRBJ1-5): SQTIHQWPATLVQPVGSPLSLECTVEGTSNPNLYWYRQAAGRGLQLLFYSVGIGQISSEVPQNLSASRPQDRQFILSSKKLLLSDSGFYLCACCNQPQHFGDGTRLSIL.

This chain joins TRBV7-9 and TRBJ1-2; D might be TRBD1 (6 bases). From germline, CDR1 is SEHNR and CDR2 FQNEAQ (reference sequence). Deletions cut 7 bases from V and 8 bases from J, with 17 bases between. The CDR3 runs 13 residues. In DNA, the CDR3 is TGTGCCAGCACCCTACAGGGTATCAGCGGCTACACCTTC. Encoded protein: CASTLQGISGYTF.

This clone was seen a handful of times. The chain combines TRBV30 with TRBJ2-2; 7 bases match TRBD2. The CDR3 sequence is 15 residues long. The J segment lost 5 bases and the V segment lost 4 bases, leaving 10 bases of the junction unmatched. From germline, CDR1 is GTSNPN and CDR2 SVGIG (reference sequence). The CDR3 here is CAWTPRRGNTGELFF. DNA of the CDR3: TGTGCCTGGACCCCTCGGCGGGGGAATACCGGGGAGCTGTTTTTT.